This T cell receptor beta chain was recovered during a study of T cell repertoires in cytomegalovirus infection. Study details: Matching HLA type, along with CMV infection, was indicated by public TCR beta signatures.

Trimming cost V 2 bases and J 2 bases; bases outside gene matches: 9. CDR3 length: 19 residues. CDR1 and CDR2 from the germline V gene are SGDLS and YYNGEE. Study-level results: Cumulative public TCR beta family frequency identified carriers of CMV plus the relevant HLA.

TCRdb used MiXCR to reprocess the reads, holding one entry per CDR3 protein. The sample lists 750,000 to 950,000 distinct CDR3 sequences, roughly 28% occurring once. This clonotype has a single count. The target antigen is unknown. Source: cultured CD8+ T cells from PBMCs, taken from culture after CMV antigen stimulation. The sequence derives from a human donor in good health (CMV status not recorded). Some clones in this sample may be carry-over from other donors' samples. The chain joins TRBV9 to TRBJ2-3, with TRBD2 identical over 15 bases. The CDR3 sequence: CASSVGGLAGGETTDTQYF. The CDR3 nucleotides read TGTGCCAGCAGCGTGGGAGGACTAGCGGGGGGGGAGACCACAGATACGCAGTATTTT.